A selection of T cell receptor beta chains follows, all from one sample in a study of T cells in Graves' hyperthyroidism and ophthalmopathy. TCRdb ran MiXCR on the multiplex PCR reads and lists one entry per CDR3 protein. The sample lists some 700,000 distinct CDR3 sequences; about 18% were seen once. The sequenced material came from blood. Receptors originate from a man aged 50 to 59 with Graves' hyperthyroidism. The CDR3 runs from the conserved cysteine through the conserved F or W. Each record gives: J gene, clone size, V gene, D gene, CDR3 DNA, CDR3 protein. D genes are given only for firm matches. Clone size appears in some rows only: once, few, many, or a class for an expanded clone.

j_call: TRBJ2-2; clone_size: many; v_call: TRBV19; d_call: -; cdr3_nt: TGTGCCAGTAGCCAGAGGGGCAACACCGGGGAGCTGTTTTTT; cdr3_aa: CASSQRGNTGELFF
j_call: TRBJ2-2; clone_size: -; v_call: TRBV5-1; d_call: -; cdr3_nt: TGCGCCAGCAGCTTGGGTGGGGCCGCTAACGCCGGGGAGCTGTTTTTT; cdr3_aa: CASSLGGAANAGELFF
j_call: TRBJ1-2; clone_size: -; v_call: TRBV27; d_call: -; cdr3_nt: TGTGCCAGCAGTCCCCTTCAAAGCTATGGCTACACCTTC; cdr3_aa: CASSPLQSYGYTF
j_call: TRBJ2-2; clone_size: many; v_call: TRBV10-3; d_call: -; cdr3_nt: TGTGCCATCAGCACAGACACAAACACCGGGGAGCTGTTTTTT; cdr3_aa: CAISTDTNTGELFF
j_call: TRBJ2-5; clone_size: many; v_call: TRBV11-2; d_call: -; cdr3_nt: TGTGCCAGCAGCTACCTTTGGGGTCTCGAGACCCAGTACTTC; cdr3_aa: CASSYLWGLETQYF
j_call: TRBJ2-7; clone_size: many; v_call: TRBV12-3/TRBV12-4; d_call: TRBD2; cdr3_nt: TGTGCCAGCAGTTTATTAGGACTAGCGGGATCCCGCGAGCAGTACTTC; cdr3_aa: CASSLLGLAGSREQYF
j_call: TRBJ2-3; clone_size: -; v_call: TRBV24-1; d_call: TRBD1; cdr3_nt: TGTGCCACCAGTGATTGGACAGGGGGCATGACAGATACGCAGTATTTT; cdr3_aa: CATSDWTGGMTDTQYF
j_call: TRBJ2-1; clone_size: many; v_call: TRBV12-3/TRBV12-4; d_call: TRBD1; cdr3_nt: TGTGCCAGCAGTTTATCACAGGGGTCCTACAATGAGCAGTTCTTC; cdr3_aa: CASSLSQGSYNEQFF
j_call: TRBJ1-2; clone_size: few; v_call: TRBV24-1; d_call: -; cdr3_nt: TGTGCCACCAGTAAAGGTTCGGGGGACTATGGCTACACCTTC; cdr3_aa: CATSKGSGDYGYTF
j_call: TRBJ2-3; clone_size: many; v_call: TRBV5-1; d_call: -; cdr3_nt: TGCGCCAGCAGCTTGTTTGGGACGAGAGGGGATACGCAGTATTTT; cdr3_aa: CASSLFGTRGDTQYF
j_call: TRBJ2-7; clone_size: many; v_call: TRBV28; d_call: TRBD1; cdr3_nt: TGTGCCAGCACTAAACCGGGACAGACCTACGAGCAGTACTTC; cdr3_aa: CASTKPGQTYEQYF
j_call: TRBJ2-7; clone_size: few; v_call: TRBV9; d_call: TRBD2; cdr3_nt: TGTGCCAGCAGCCCTAGCGGCGAGGCCCACGAGCAGTACTTC; cdr3_aa: CASSPSGEAHEQYF